This T cell receptor beta chain was profiled in a study of radiation and T cells in renal cell carcinoma. Described time point: blood 4 weeks post-SBRT, at nephrectomy. Treatment given: 15 Gy SBRT to primary tumor, nephrectomy 4 weeks later. Nephrectomy followed 15 Gy stereotactic body radiation by 4 weeks. The CDR3 sequence is 14 residues long. Germline CDR1 is PRHDT and CDR2 is FYEKMQ (reference sequence). Trimming shortened V by 0 bases and J by 3 bases, and 8 bases separated the two germline ends. Data came from immunoSEQ multiplex PCR; TCRdb stores just in-frame clones and leaves some out. The table has 97,000 or so clones, roughly 82% seen once.

The sequence was collected from a man aged 55 to 70 with renal cell carcinoma. The chain carries TRBV13 and TRBJ1-2; D is undetermined. Sequenced here: blood, sampled from a patient whose treatment included radiotherapy and nephrectomy. The CDR3 sequence is CASSLGGSDYGYTF. In nucleotides, the CDR3 is TGTGCCAGCAGCTTAGGGGGATCTGACTATGGCTACACCTTC.